Presented here are 15 T cell receptor beta chains from one specimen sequenced in a study of blood T cells in healthy people across ages. Using a J-beta primer mix together with a sample-barcoded 5' primer, a second PCR was run for roughly 6 to 12 cycles. TCRdb called the 5' RACE reads again in MiXCR, with one record for every CDR3 protein. This table has around 940,000 distinct CDR3 sequences, roughly half appearing once. The sequenced sample was blood. The receptors here all came from a woman aged 60-70 years in good health.

The DNA of the CDR3 is TGTGCCAGCAGTCCCCGATGGGGGACCTACGAGCAGTACTTC. Its protein is CASSPRWGTYEQYF. The gene calls are TRBV27 and TRBJ2-7; TRBD1 or TRBD2 may be the D gene (5 bases each). In germline, CDR1 is MNHEY, CDR2 SMNVEV (reference sequence). V lost 5 bases, J lost 2 bases, and 13 bases lay in between. The CDR3 loop spans 14 amino acids.

This clonotype was counted only a few times. The chain couples TRBV20-1 to TRBJ2-7, with a possible D match to TRBD1 (6 bases). CDR3 length: 14 amino acids. Trimming took off 4 bases at V and 4 bases at J, with 17 bases between the two ends. Germline-derived CDR1 and CDR2 are DFQATT and SNEGSKA (reference sequence). Here the CDR3 reads CSANKRDNPYEQYF. The DNA for the CDR3 is TGCAGTGCTAATAAACGGGACAACCCGTACGAGCAGTACTTC.

The rearrangement links TRBV21-1 to TRBJ2-3; the D segment call TRBD2 is taken from the table without a DNA check. TRBV21-1 is listed as a pseudogene. The CDR3 contains 15 residues. The CDR3 DNA is TGTGCCAGCAGCAAGACTAGCGGGAGCGCAGATACGCAGTATTTT. Translated, it gives CASSKTSGSADTQYF.

The CDR3: CASRRRSGSSYNEQFF. CDR3 DNA: TGTGCCAGCAGACGAAGGAGCGGGAGCTCTTACAATGAGCAGTTCTTC. The V and J genes are TRBV6-2 or TRBV6-3 and TRBJ2-1; the match to TRBD2 covers 8 bases. The J segment lost 4 bases and the V segment lost 6 bases, leaving 11 bases of the junction unmatched. CDR1 is MNHEY and CDR2 is SVGEGT in the germline V gene. The CDR3 consists of 16 residues.

A remark on this clonotype: The CDR3 end shows no conserved phenylalanine or tryptophan, and so a read error is likely. The gene calls are TRBV7-9 and TRBJ2-7, with D perhaps being TRBD1 or TRBD2 (6 bases each). Judging by the DNA end, TRBJ2-5 fits better; the J call may be wrong. The CDR3 spans 15 residues. Germline lookup yields CDR1 SEHNR and CDR2 FQNEAQ (reference sequence). The CDR3, as DNA: TGTGCCAGCAGCTTAGAAGGGGGGATAATGGAGACCCAGTACTAC. This encodes CASSLEGGIMETQYY.

J is TRBJ2-7 and V is TRBV5-6, with D perhaps being TRBD1 or TRBD2 (5 bases each). With 4 bases removed from V and 1 base from J, the gap between germline ends came to 21 bases. The CDR3 length is 17 residues. Germline V gene sequence: CDR1 SGHDT, CDR2 YYEEEE. The CDR3 DNA reads as TGTGCCAGCAGCCCGCTTTTGCGGGTTGGGGCATCCTACGAGCAGTACTTC. It yields the protein CASSPLLRVGASYEQYF.

The CDR3 is CASSLEGTAGTDTQYF. The CDR3 nucleotides are TGTGCCAGCAGCTTAGAGGGCACGGCGGGCACAGATACGCAGTATTTT. The J gene is TRBJ2-3, the V gene TRBV7-9; D unresolved. Germline lookup yields CDR1 SEHNR and CDR2 FQNEAQ (reference sequence). Trimming left V 1 base short and J 1 base short, with 12 bases between. The CDR3 contains 16 residues.

The chain couples TRBV15 to TRBJ2-5, with D perhaps TRBD1 (6 bases). The J call may be mistaken, given a closer DNA end match to TRBJ2-7. The CDR3 consists of 14 residues. Germline CDR1 is LNHNV and CDR2 is YYDKDF (reference sequence). This CDR3 reads CATSRLTGAYEQYF. Here the CDR3 DNA reads TGTGCCACCAGCAGGCTGACAGGCGCCTACGAGCAGTACTTC.

CDR3 DNA sequence: TGCAGTGCTGAAAAACCCGGGACTCCTGGGGGCTACACCTTC. Protein product: CSAEKPGTPGGYTF. The chain has TRBV20-1 and TRBJ1-2; possibly TRBD1 for D (5 bases). Per germline, CDR1 DFQATT and CDR2 SNEGSKA (reference sequence). This CDR3 has 14 amino acids. V was cut by 5 bases and J by 8 bases, with 21 bases left in between.

The chain has TRBV4-2 and TRBJ1-1; weak D call: TRBD1 (5 bases). Germline-derived CDR1 and CDR2 are LGHNA and YNFKEQ. V lost 1 base to trimming and J lost 6 bases, with 15 bases between them. The CDR3 is 15 residues long. CDR3 sequence reads: CASSQAARVLAEAFF. DNA of the CDR3: TGTGCCAGCAGCCAAGCAGCCAGGGTTCTGGCTGAAGCTTTCTTT.

This clonotype was seen only once. The chain employs TRBV30 and TRBJ2-3; D unclear. V lost 1 base and J 5 bases, leaving 7 bases between the germline ends. The length of the CDR3 is 12 residues. From germline, CDR1 is GTSNPN and CDR2 SVGIG (reference sequence). CDR3 nucleotides: TGTGCCTGGAGTGCCAGCCTAGATACGCAGTATTTT. Protein: CAWSASLDTQYF.

This clonotype was observed a few times. The chain employs TRBV12-3 or TRBV12-4 and TRBJ1-2; D gene ambiguous. V gave up 11 bases and J gave up 4 bases, with 20 bases separating them. There are 14 residues in the CDR3. Written as DNA, the CDR3 is TGTGCCTCCGGATTTTATGGAGAGGTCTATGGCTACACCTTC. The encoded protein is CASGFYGEVYGYTF.

This chain uses TRBV6-2 or TRBV6-3 with TRBJ2-1, with TRBD2 matching over 9 bases. Per germline, CDR1 MNHEY and CDR2 SVGEGT. The CDR3 runs 17 residues. V trimming: 4 bases; J trimming: 9 bases; junction bases outside the gene matches: 16. The CDR3: CASSSLSGRPLGSEQFF. DNA of the CDR3: TGTGCCAGCAGTTCCCTGAGCGGGAGGCCCCTCGGGAGTGAGCAGTTCTTC.

The chain recombines TRBV7-6 with TRBJ2-1; TRBD2 matches 9 bases. In germline, CDR1 is SGHVS, CDR2 FNYEAQ. The CDR3 is 17 amino acids. The trim removed 4 bases at V and 6 bases at J, leaving 13 bases unmatched. The CDR3 bases are TGTGCCAGCAGCTCCATAAGGATCGCGGGAGGGAGCAATGAGCAGTTCTTC. Translated, it gives CASSSIRIAGGSNEQFF.

As concerns this clonotype: Its ends do not fully match the called genes, so a read error is possible. The V gene is TRBV20-1, the J gene TRBJ1-1; D is unresolved. CDR1 is DFQATT and CDR2 is SNEGSKA in the germline V gene (reference sequence). CDR3 length: 12 residues. The DNA of the CDR3 is TGCAGTGCAAGGACGGGGAACGCTGAAGCTTTCTTT. Translation gives CSARTGNAEAFF.